The 27 T cell receptor beta chains below were found in one sample sequenced in a study of cytomegalovirus exposure and HLA in healthy donors. Use of 60 Vbeta and 13 Jbeta primers characterized the PCR. The assay was immunoSEQ multiplex PCR, and TCRdb's table has in-frame clones only and misses some. Of hundreds of thousands of clones detected, approximately 70% appear once; the ten largest clones hold about 2.5%. Material for sequencing was PBMCs. These receptors were collected from a middle-aged man in good health and CMV-seropositive.

This rearrangement joins TRBV6-6 to TRBJ1-6, with 7 positions matching TRBD1. CDR1 is MNHNY, CDR2 SVGAGI, per germline (reference sequence). V shed 7 bases, J shed 4 bases, and the junction held 7 bases outside the gene matches. This CDR3 comprises 15 residues. CDR3 DNA: TGTGCCAGCACCTCGGCAGGGGGATATAATTCACCCCTCCACTTT. It codes for CASTSAGGYNSPLHF.

CDR3 region: CASRLDPGTGSGNTIYF. As DNA, the CDR3 is TGCGCCAGCAGACTCGACCCGGGGACAGGCTCTGGAAACACCATATATTTT. This rearrangement joins TRBV5-1 to TRBJ1-3; 8 nucleotides line up with TRBD1. The CDR3 consists of 17 residues. Germline V gene data show CDR1 as SGHRS and CDR2 as YFSETQ. V gave up 5 bases and J gave up 0 bases; unmatched junction bases: 10.

The chain joins TRBV7-9 to TRBJ1-1, with 7 positions matching TRBD1. The CDR3 length is 14 residues. V was clipped by 3 bases and J by 11 bases; unmatched bases: 12. Germline V gene sequence: CDR1 SEHNR, CDR2 FQNEAQ (reference sequence). Here the CDR3 reads CASSLAGGDRRAFF. The CDR3 DNA is TGTGCCAGCAGCTTGGCGGGGGGGGACAGAAGGGCTTTCTTT.

J is TRBJ2-7 and V is TRBV5-4; TRBD2 matches at 11 bases. From germline, CDR1 is SGHNT and CDR2 YYREEE (reference sequence). The J segment lost 6 bases and the V segment lost 3 bases, leaving 5 bases of the junction unmatched. This CDR3 has 14 amino acids. CDR3 protein: CASSSAGLAGEQYF. The CDR3 DNA reads as TGTGCCAGCAGCTCGGCTGGACTAGCGGGCGAGCAGTACTTC.

As DNA, the CDR3 is TGTGCCAGCAGCTACGAGGGCACAGATACGCAGTATTTT. It yields the protein CASSYEGTDTQYF. The rearrangement uses TRBV7-9 and TRBJ2-3; no definite D call. With 4 bases removed from V and 1 base from J, the gap between germline ends came to 6 bases. This CDR3 region has 13 residues. The germline V gene encodes CDR1 SEHNR and CDR2 FQNEAQ (reference sequence).

The chain has TRBV18 and TRBJ2-2; 10 nucleotides agree with TRBD1. V dropped 2 bases and J dropped 4; count of bases not matched to a gene: 4. Germline V gives CDR1 KGHSH, CDR2 LQKENI. This CDR3 comprises 16 residues. The CDR3 region is CASSPDRGRGTGELFF. CDR3 nucleotides: TGTGCCAGCTCACCAGACAGGGGGCGCGGCACCGGGGAGCTGTTTTTT.

J is TRBJ1-2 and V is TRBV7-9; tentative D call: TRBD1 (5 bases). Germline V lookup: CDR1 SEHNR, CDR2 FQNEAQ (reference sequence). Trimming removed 5 bases at V and 6 bases at J, with 13 bases between. The CDR3 spans 13 residues. In nucleotides, the CDR3 is TGTGCCAGCAGCCCCCAGGGAAGGGATGGCTACACCTTC. It specifies CASSPQGRDGYTF.

The rearrangement links TRBV5-4 to TRBJ1-2; D remains unclear. The V gene's germline CDR1 is SGHNT and CDR2 YYREEE (reference sequence). This CDR3 is 14 amino acids long. The V end lost 0 bases, the J end lost 5 bases, and 11 bases lay between the germline ends. The CDR3 loop is CASSLAEGRYGYTF. CDR3 coding DNA: TGTGCCAGCAGCTTGGCCGAAGGGAGGTATGGCTACACCTTC.

The chain uses TRBV2 and TRBJ1-1, with TRBD1 matching 10 bases. Germline CDR1 is SNHLY and CDR2 is FYNNEI. The length of the CDR3 is 15 residues. Germline trimming cut 5 bases from V and 5 bases from J; bases unmatched to any gene: 8. CDR3 residues: CASSTTGGEGTEAFF. The CDR3 nucleotides are TGTGCCAGCAGTACGACAGGGGGCGAAGGGACTGAAGCTTTCTTT.

This clone was counted between two and nine times. The chain combines TRBV13 with TRBJ2-3; D unclear. The CDR3 is 16 residues long. Trimming cost V 4 bases and J 2 bases, with 16 bases left between them. Germline-derived CDR1 and CDR2 are PRHDT and FYEKMQ (reference sequence). The CDR3 reads CASSSRVQSFTDTQYF. The CDR3, as DNA: TGTGCCAGCAGCTCTCGGGTCCAATCATTCACAGATACGCAGTATTTT.

This clone is a singleton in its sample. This chain links TRBV12-5 with TRBJ1-5, with TRBD1 matching 8 bases. The CDR3 extends over 16 amino acids. Germline V gives CDR1 LGHNT, CDR2 FRNRAP. V shed 3 bases and J 4 bases; nucleotides not matched to a gene: 8. The CDR3 protein is CASGLRAGGTNQPQHF. The CDR3 DNA sequence: TGTGCTAGTGGTTTAAGGGCAGGGGGCACTAATCAGCCCCAGCATTTT.

The rearrangement joins TRBV5-1 to TRBJ1-1; the D is unclear. Trimming removed 4 bases from V and 4 bases from J, with 17 bases in between. CDR1 and CDR2 from the germline V gene are SGHRS and YFSETQ. The CDR3 has 15 amino acids. In DNA, the CDR3 is TGCGCCAGCAGCCTTACTCATCAGGAGGGCACTGAAGCTTTCTTT. It is translated as CASSLTHQEGTEAFF.

This clone was picked up one time. The rearrangement links TRBV6-5 to TRBJ1-5; D is perhaps TRBD1 (6 bases). Germline lookup yields CDR1 MNHEY and CDR2 SVGAGI. This CDR3 contains 15 residues. The V gene lost 5 bases and the J gene lost 3 bases, with 14 bases spanning the gap. Written as DNA, the CDR3 is TGTGCCAGCAGTCCGACAGGTTCCGTCAATCAGCCCCAGCATTTT. Protein sequence: CASSPTGSVNQPQHF.

This clone has a single count. The V call is TRBV7-8, the J call TRBJ2-7; 10 bases align to TRBD1. This CDR3 comprises 14 residues. V gave up 0 bases and J gave up 6 bases; unmatched junction bases: 2. Germline V gene lookup returns CDR1 SGHVS and CDR2 FQNEAQ. The CDR3 bases are TGTGCCAGCAGCTTAGCTCGGACAGGGGGCGAGCAGTACTTC. Translating gives CASSLARTGGEQYF.

This sequence joins TRBV11-2 and TRBJ1-2; D is undetermined. V was shortened by 3 bases and J by 10 bases, with 12 bases between the two germline ends. The CDR3 is 12 residues long. Germline V gene lookup returns CDR1 SGHAT and CDR2 FQNNGV. CDR3 loop: CASSLGWEDYTF. Here the CDR3 DNA reads TGTGCCAGCAGCTTGGGTTGGGAGGACTACACCTTC. Filled out from reference TRBV11-2 and TRBJ1-2, the complete variable domain reads EAGVAQSPRYKIIEKRQSVAFWCNPISGHATLYWYQQILGQGPKLLIQFQNNGVVDDSQLPKDRFSAERLKGVDSTLKIQPAKLEDSAVYLCASSLGWEDYTFGSGTRLTVV.

The J gene is TRBJ1-2, the V gene TRBV12-5; tentatively, D is TRBD1 (5 bases). This CDR3 has 14 residues. Germline V lookup: CDR1 LGHNT, CDR2 FRNRAP. V was shortened by 3 bases and J by 1 base, with 9 bases between the two germline ends. CDR3: CASGFGGLNYGYTF. The CDR3 bases are TGTGCTAGTGGTTTCGGGGGACTTAACTATGGCTACACCTTC.

This clone was counted a single time. This chain uses TRBV7-9 with TRBJ1-1, with 9 bases aligning to TRBD1. The CDR3 totals 15 residues. V shed 5 bases and J 4 bases; nucleotides not matched to a gene: 8. Germline assignment: CDR1 SEHNR and CDR2 FQNEAQ (reference sequence). The CDR3 is CASSLIQGAFTEAFF. The CDR3 DNA reads as TGTGCCAGCAGCCTAATACAGGGGGCTTTCACTGAAGCTTTCTTT.

The chain recombines TRBV6-1 with TRBJ1-2; no reliable D call. Germline V gene data show CDR1 as MNHNS and CDR2 as SASEGT. The CDR3 consists of 12 residues. V dropped 10 bases and J dropped 8 bases, with 17 bases sitting between them. The CDR3 sequence: CATEGLGDGYTF. The DNA for the CDR3 is TGTGCCACAGAGGGATTAGGCGACGGCTACACCTTC.

The chain couples TRBV5-6 to TRBJ2-1; 10 bases map to TRBD2. V lost 3 bases and J lost 10; bases outside the gene matches: 10. Germline V gene data show CDR1 as SGHDT and CDR2 as YYEEEE. This CDR3 has 15 amino acids. The CDR3, as DNA: TGTGCCAGCAGCTGGTCTAGCGGGGGCCCTGGAGAGCAGTTCTTC. Protein sequence: CASSWSSGGPGEQFF.

The V call is TRBV7-8, the J call TRBJ1-1; 7 nucleotides agree with TRBD1. The CDR3 contains 14 residues. Germline values: CDR1 SGHVS, CDR2 FQNEAQ. Trimming at V came to 4 bases and at J to 1 base, leaving 3 bases not matched to a gene. The CDR3 DNA sequence: TGTGCCAGCAGCTATAGGGGGCAGAACACTGAAGCTTTCTTT. Encoded protein: CASSYRGQNTEAFF.

The chain uses TRBV5-6 and TRBJ1-2; D remains unclear. This CDR3 contains 15 residues. V was shortened by 4 bases and J by 0 bases, with 13 bases between the two germline ends. CDR1 and CDR2 (germline): SGHDT, YYEEEE. The CDR3: CASSRRGTTNYGYTF. The CDR3 region has the DNA TGTGCCAGCAGCAGGCGCGGCACAACTAACTATGGCTACACCTTC.

This clone was detected only once. This sample includes further DNA sequences coding for the same CDR3. The rearrangement links TRBV7-2 to TRBJ2-1, with no clear D. V lost 4 bases and J lost 3, with 4 bases in between. Germline V lookup: CDR1 SGHTA, CDR2 FQGNSA. The CDR3 runs 12 residues. This chain's CDR3 is CASSSFYNEQFF. Written as DNA, the CDR3 is TGTGCCAGCAGCTCCTTCTACAATGAGCAGTTCTTC.

The chain couples TRBV2 to TRBJ2-3; TRBD2 agrees at 11 bases. V lost 4 bases and J lost 10; bases outside the gene matches: 7. Germline V gene sequence: CDR1 SNHLY, CDR2 FYNNEI. The CDR3 extends over 14 amino acids. DNA of the CDR3: TGTGCCAGCAGTGTCGGTAGCGGGGGGGCCCCGCAGTATTTT. Translation gives CASSVGSGGAPQYF. Complete variable domain (other parts from reference TRBV2 and TRBJ2-3): EPEVTQTPSHQVTQMGQEVILRCVPISNHLYFYWYRQILGQKVEFLVSFYNNEISEKSEIFDDQFSVERPDGSNFTLKIRSTKLEDSAMYFCASSVGSGGAPQYFGPGTRLTVL.

The rearrangement joins TRBV11-2 to TRBJ2-5; 7 bases map to TRBD1. Germline assignment: CDR1 SGHAT and CDR2 FQNNGV. J lost 2 bases, V lost 4 bases, and 10 bases had no gene match. This CDR3 comprises 16 residues. The CDR3 sequence: CASSYHEEQGQETQYF. The CDR3 DNA follows: TGTGCCAGCAGCTACCACGAAGAACAGGGGCAAGAGACCCAGTACTTC.

CDR3 protein: CASIAATGVRWNTEAFF. As DNA, the CDR3 is TGTGCCAGCATAGCGGCGACAGGGGTCCGTTGGAACACTGAAGCTTTCTTT. The chain has TRBV27 and TRBJ1-1, with 8 positions matching TRBD1. This CDR3 region has 17 residues. Germline assignment: CDR1 MNHEY and CDR2 SMNVEV (reference sequence). Trimming at V came to 7 bases and at J to 1 base, leaving 14 bases not matched to a gene.

The chain couples TRBV6-5 to TRBJ1-1; 7 bases match TRBD1. Germline V lookup: CDR1 MNHEY, CDR2 SVGAGI. This CDR3 region has 15 residues. V dropped 6 bases and J dropped 2; count of bases not matched to a gene: 9. The CDR3 spells CASRTDRLGNTEAFF. CDR3 nucleotide sequence: TGTGCCAGCAGGACGGACAGGCTCGGAAACACTGAAGCTTTCTTT.

The V gene is TRBV4-1, the J gene TRBJ2-5; a weak D match, TRBD2 (6 bases). The CDR3 loop spans 14 amino acids. Germline V gene lookup returns CDR1 MGHRA and CDR2 YSYEKL. Trimming took 8 bases from V and 5 from J, leaving 18 bases between them. The CDR3, as DNA: TGCGCCAGCTCTCTTATAGGAGGGGATGAGACCCAGTACTTC. Translating gives CASSLIGGDETQYF.